Following are 2 T cell receptor beta chains from one sample sequenced in a study of post-analysis software for immune sequencing data. cDNA libraries for TCR beta contained unique molecular identifiers. TCRdb processed the PCR reads anew with MiXCR; each CDR3 protein has one entry. The sample records under 650,000 distinct CDR3 sequences, 44% being singletons. Study findings and constraints: Comparison of patients with controls showed 4 to 6 TRBV segments more frequent in patients, TRBV5-6, TRBV5-1 and TRBV20-1 among them.

No antigen has been assigned to these receptors. The specimen was blood. These receptors were collected from a girl between 5 and 17 years old with multiple sclerosis.

This clonotype was counted only a few times. This rearrangement joins TRBV7-2 to TRBJ2-1; TRBD2 matches 9 bases. Trimming at V came to 6 bases and at J to 10 bases, leaving 4 bases not matched to a gene. CDR1 SGHTA and CDR2 FQGNSA come from the germline V gene. The CDR3 contains 12 residues. CDR3 region: CASRLAGQEQFF. CDR3 DNA sequence: TGTGCCAGCAGGCTAGCGGGACAAGAGCAGTTCTTC.

This clonotype was observed at least ten times. The chain employs TRBV29-1 and TRBJ2-7, with TRBD2 identical over 12 bases. Looked up from germline, CDR1 is SQVTM and CDR2 is ANQGSEA. Trimming removed 5 bases from V and 3 bases from J; junction bases left unmatched: 5. This CDR3 spans 14 amino acids. The CDR3 protein is CSVLTSGSLYEQYF. The CDR3 bases are TGCAGCGTTTTGACTAGCGGGAGCCTCTACGAGCAGTACTTC.